One and the same sample provided the 10 T cell receptor beta chains below, sequenced in a study of beta chain features in type 1 diabetes. Study outcomes and limitations: Type 1 diabetes patients had TCRB CDR3s that were shorter (moderately but significantly so) in all four CD4+ subsets.

These TCRs are of unknown antigen specificity. Of the isolated RNA, all was reverse transcribed, and so the sequenced material was expressed TCRB transcripts. Sequencing was performed with immunoSEQ multiplex PCR; in TCRdb, only in-frame clones are kept and a portion is missing. The sample yields about 160,000 clones, approximately 7.8% seen once. What was sequenced was central memory CD4+ T cells from blood. These receptor sequences come from a woman between 40 and 55 years old with type 1 diabetes.

The chain employs TRBV9 and TRBJ2-2, with TRBD2 identical over 7 bases. CDR1 and CDR2 (germline): SGDLS, YYNGEE. CDR3 length: 17 amino acids. Trimming removed 0 bases from V and 0 bases from J; junction bases left unmatched: 5. The CDR3 sequence is CASSVERGLTNTGELFF. CDR3 DNA: TGTGCCAGCAGCGTAGAGCGGGGACTAACGAACACCGGGGAGCTGTTTTTT.

The chain is built from TRBV11-2 and TRBJ2-2; D remains unclear. Germline V gene lookup returns CDR1 SGHAT and CDR2 FQNNGV. CDR3 length equals 14 residues. V shed 5 bases and J shed 6 bases, with 13 bases lying between them. The DNA for the CDR3 is TGTGCCAGCAGCCCCGTATTGGCACCCGGGGAGCTGTTTTTT. It specifies CASSPVLAPGELFF. Combining the CDR3 with reference TRBV11-2 and TRBJ2-2 gives the whole variable domain EAGVAQSPRYKIIEKRQSVAFWCNPISGHATLYWYQQILGQGPKLLIQFQNNGVVDDSQLPKDRFSAERLKGVDSTLKIQPAKLEDSAVYLCASSPVLAPGELFFGEGSRLTVL.

J is TRBJ1-2 and V is TRBV13; D perhaps matches TRBD1 (5 bases). V was cut by 2 bases and J by 4 bases, with 8 bases left in between. The CDR3 runs 13 residues. From germline, CDR1 is PRHDT and CDR2 FYEKMQ (reference sequence). The CDR3 DNA is TGTGCCAGCAGCTTAAGGGGTTCCTATGGCTACACCTTC. Translating gives CASSLRGSYGYTF.

This clone was seen only a few times. The chain joins TRBV9 to TRBJ2-2, with 8 bases aligning to TRBD1. Germline loops: CDR1 SGDLS, CDR2 YYNGEE. The CDR3 contains 16 residues. Trimming removed 0 bases from V and 6 bases from J; junction bases left unmatched: 7. The CDR3 nucleotides are TGTGCCAGCAGCGTAGCTACAGGACAGGGCTCCGGGGAGCTGTTTTTT. It is translated as CASSVATGQGSGELFF.

This clone came up a few times. The rearrangement links TRBV21-1 to TRBJ2-1; TRBD2, the table's D call, was not compared with the DNA. TRBV21-1 is recorded as a pseudogene. The CDR3 has 15 residues. CDR3 sequence (DNA): TGTGCCAGCAGCACGGGCGGGAGGGCCTCAGATGAGCAGTTCTTC. Translated, it gives CASSTGGRASDEQFF.

This clone was found a few times. V usage is TRBV5-1 and J usage is TRBJ2-4, with TRBD1 as a possible D gene (5 bases). The V gene lost 0 bases and the J gene lost 5 bases, with 12 bases spanning the gap. The germline V gene encodes CDR1 SGHRS and CDR2 YFSETQ. CDR3 size: 15 residues. This chain's CDR3 is CASSLEAGPENIQYF. The CDR3 DNA reads TGCGCCAGCAGCTTGGAGGCAGGGCCGGAAAACATTCAGTACTTC. Complete variable domain (other parts from reference TRBV5-1 and TRBJ2-4): KAGVTQTPRYLIKTRGQQVTLSCSPISGHRSVSWYQQTPGQGLQFLFEYFSETQRNKGNFPGRFSGRQFSNSRSEMNVSTLELGDSALYLCASSLEAGPENIQYFGAGTRLSVL.

This chain uses TRBV6-6 with TRBJ2-3, with D hard to call. The CDR3 runs 15 residues. The germline CDR1 and CDR2 sequences are MNHNY and SVGAGI (reference sequence). Trimming stripped 0 bases from V and 2 bases from J, with 9 bases between. The CDR3 DNA is TGTGCCAGCAGTTACTCCGTCGTGTTCACAGATACGCAGTATTTT. This codes for CASSYSVVFTDTQYF.

This clone has just a few counts. The V gene is TRBV25-1, the J gene TRBJ1-1, with 7 bases matching TRBD1. CDR3 length: 15 residues. The junction had 3 bases not matched to a gene; V was cut back by 1 base and J by 1 base. Germline CDR1 and CDR2: MGHDK and SYGVNS. In DNA form, the CDR3 reads TGTGCCAGCAGTGAATTTGGGACAGCGAACACTGAAGCTTTCTTT. Protein: CASSEFGTANTEAFF.

This clone came up a few times. The chain is built from TRBV15 and TRBJ1-2; D may be TRBD1 (5 bases). CDR1 is LNHNV and CDR2 is YYDKDF in the germline V gene (reference sequence). There are 15 residues in the CDR3. V was pared by 0 bases and J by 7 bases, with 15 bases between. CDR3 amino acids: CATSRDYGQGSGYTF. DNA of the CDR3: TGTGCCACCAGCAGAGATTACGGGCAGGGCTCTGGCTACACCTTC.

The chain has TRBV4-1 and TRBJ2-7; 8 nucleotides match TRBD1. This CDR3 contains 15 residues. V trimming: 1 base; J trimming: 7 bases; junction bases outside the gene matches: 9. Germline V gene sequence: CDR1 MGHRA, CDR2 YSYEKL. The CDR3 coding sequence is TGCGCCAGCAGCCAAGCTCCCCAGGGGGCGGGTGAGCAGTACTTC. It translates to CASSQAPQGAGEQYF.